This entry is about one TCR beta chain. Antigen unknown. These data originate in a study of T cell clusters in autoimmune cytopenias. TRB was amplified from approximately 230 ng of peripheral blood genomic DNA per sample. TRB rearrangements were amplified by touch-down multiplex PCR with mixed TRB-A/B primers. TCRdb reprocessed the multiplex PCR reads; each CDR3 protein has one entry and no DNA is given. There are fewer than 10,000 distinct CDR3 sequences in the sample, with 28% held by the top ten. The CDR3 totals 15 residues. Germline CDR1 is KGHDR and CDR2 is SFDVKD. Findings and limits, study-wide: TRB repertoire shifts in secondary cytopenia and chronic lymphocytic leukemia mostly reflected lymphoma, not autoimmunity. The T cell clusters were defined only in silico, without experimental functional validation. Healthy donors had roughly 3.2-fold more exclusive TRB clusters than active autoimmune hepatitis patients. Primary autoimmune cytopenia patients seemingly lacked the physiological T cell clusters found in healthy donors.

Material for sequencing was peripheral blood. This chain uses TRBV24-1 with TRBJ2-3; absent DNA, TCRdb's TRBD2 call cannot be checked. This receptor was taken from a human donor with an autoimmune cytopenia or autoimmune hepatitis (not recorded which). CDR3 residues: CATSDRTSGPDTQYF.